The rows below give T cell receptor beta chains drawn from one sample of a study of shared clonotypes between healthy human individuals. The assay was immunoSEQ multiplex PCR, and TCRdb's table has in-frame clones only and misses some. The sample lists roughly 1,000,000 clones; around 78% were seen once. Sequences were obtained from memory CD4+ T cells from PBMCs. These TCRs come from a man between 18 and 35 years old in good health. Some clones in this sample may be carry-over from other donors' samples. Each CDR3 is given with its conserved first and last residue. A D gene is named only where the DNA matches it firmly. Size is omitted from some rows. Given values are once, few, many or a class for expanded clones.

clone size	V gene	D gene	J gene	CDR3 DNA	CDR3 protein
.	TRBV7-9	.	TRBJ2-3	TGTGCCAGCAGCGAATCCCTCAGCACAGATACGCAGTATTTT	CASSESLSTDTQYF
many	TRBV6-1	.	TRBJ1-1	TGTGCCAGCAGTGAATTTACACCCGCGGTGGCTTTCTTT	CASSEFTPAVAFF
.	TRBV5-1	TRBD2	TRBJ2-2	TGCGCCAGCAGCTTGAAGGCTAGCGGGGCGAACACCGGGGAGCTGTTTTTT	CASSLKASGANTGELFF
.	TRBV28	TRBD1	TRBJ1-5	TGTGCCAGCAGTTTTTTCAGGACAGGGGCCGGTCAGCCCCAGCATTTT	CASSFFRTGAGQPQHF
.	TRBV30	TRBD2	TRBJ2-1	TGTGCCTGGACCCCAAGTGGGCTAGCGGGGGATGAGCAGTTCTTC	CAWTPSGLAGDEQFF
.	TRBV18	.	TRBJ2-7	TGTGCCAGCTCACAGGAGAACGAGCAGTACTTC	CASSQENEQYF
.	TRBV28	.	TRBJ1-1	TGTGCCAGCAGTCAACCGAACACTGAAGCTTTCTTT	CASSQPNTEAFF
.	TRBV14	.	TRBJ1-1	TGTGCCAGCAGCCAAGATTACGGGTTGGAGGCTTTCTTT	CASSQDYGLEAFF
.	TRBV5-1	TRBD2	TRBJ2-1	TGCGCCAGCAGCCCCATAGCGGGAGGGTCCTACAATGAGCAGTTCTTC	CASSPIAGGSYNEQFF
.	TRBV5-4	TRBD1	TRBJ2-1	TGTGCCAGCAGCTTCGACAGGGTCCGCAATGAGCAGTTCTTC	CASSFDRVRNEQFF
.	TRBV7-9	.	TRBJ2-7	TGTGCCAGCAGCTTAGCCTGGTCCCCCTACGAGCAGTACTTC	CASSLAWSPYEQYF
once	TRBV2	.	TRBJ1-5	TGTGCCAGCAGGTTCGGGGCCTACGAGGGCCAGAGAAATCAGCCCCAGCATTTT	CASRFGAYEGQRNQPQHF
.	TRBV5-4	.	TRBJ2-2	TGTGCCAGCAGCTTGGATGCAACCGGGGAGCTGTTTTTT	CASSLDATGELFF
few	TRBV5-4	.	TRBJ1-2	TGTGCCAGCGCTGGGGCAACCAGCTCCACCTCTTCCAAGGGCTACACCTTC	CASAGATSSTSSKGYTF
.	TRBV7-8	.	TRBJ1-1	TGTGCCAGCAGCTTAGGATGGGGGGCCGTCACTGAAGCTTTCTTT	CASSLGWGAVTEAFF
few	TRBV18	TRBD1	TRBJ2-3	TGTGCCAGCTCACCACCAAGACAGGGGGCTACAGCAGATACGCAGTATTTT	CASSPPRQGATADTQYF
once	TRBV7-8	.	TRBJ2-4	TGTGCCAGCAGCCTACCCGGAGGTTTTGGCAAAAACATTCAGTACTTC	CASSLPGGFGKNIQYF
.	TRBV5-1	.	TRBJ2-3	TGCGCCAGCAGCCTGGACTACTTGCCAGATACGCAGTATTTT	CASSLDYLPDTQYF
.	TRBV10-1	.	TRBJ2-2	TGCGCCAGCAGATCTGCGAACACCGGGGAGCTGTTTTTT	CASRSANTGELFF
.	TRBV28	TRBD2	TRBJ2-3	TGTGCCAGCAGTCCCGCCGGGACTAGCGGTAGCACAGATACGCAGTATTTT	CASSPAGTSGSTDTQYF
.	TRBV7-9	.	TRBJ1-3	TGTGCCAGCAGCTTATGGCCAGGGGCTGGAAACACCATATATTTT	CASSLWPGAGNTIYF
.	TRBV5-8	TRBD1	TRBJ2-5	TGTGCCAGCAGCCTCGGGACAGCTCAAGAGACCCAGTACTTC	CASSLGTAQETQYF
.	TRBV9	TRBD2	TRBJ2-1	TGTGCCAGCAGCGCCATGGGACTAGCGGGAGAAAATGAGCAGTTCTTC	CASSAMGLAGENEQFF
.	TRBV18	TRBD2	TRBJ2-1	TGTGCCAGCTCTCCACTAGCGGGAGCATACAATGAGCAGTTCTTC	CASSPLAGAYNEQFF
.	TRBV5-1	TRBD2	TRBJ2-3	TGCGCCAGCAGCTTACCGACTAGCGGGGACACAGATACGCAGTATTTT	CASSLPTSGDTDTQYF
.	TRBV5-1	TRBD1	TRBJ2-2	TGCGCCAGCAGCCCGGACAGGGGAGTTGGCACCGGGGAGCTGTTTTTT	CASSPDRGVGTGELFF
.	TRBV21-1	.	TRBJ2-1	TGTGCCAGCAGTAGGTGGAATGAGCAGTTCTTC	CASSRWNEQFF
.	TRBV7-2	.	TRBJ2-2	TGTGCCAGCAGCTTACGTTTCGGCGGGACAACCGGGGAGCTGTTTTTT	CASSLRFGGTTGELFF
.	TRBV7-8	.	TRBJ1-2	TGTGCCAGCAGCTTAGATCCAGGGAACTATGGCTACACCTTC	CASSLDPGNYGYTF
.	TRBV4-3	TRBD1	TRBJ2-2	TGCGCCAGCAGTGTACAGGGGTACGCTTCGAACACCGGGGAGCTGTTTTTT	CASSVQGYASNTGELFF
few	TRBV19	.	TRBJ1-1	TGTGCCAGTAGTATAACCGGGAAGAACACTGAAGCTTTCTTT	CASSITGKNTEAFF
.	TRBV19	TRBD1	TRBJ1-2	TGTGCCAGTTGGGACAGGGAGGCCTATGGCTACACCTTC	CASWDREAYGYTF
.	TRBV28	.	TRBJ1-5	TGTGCCAGCAGCTGGGACCGCAATCAGCCCCAGCATTTT	CASSWDRNQPQHF
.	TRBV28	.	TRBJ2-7	TGTGCCAGCAGCCTGTTGCCCTACGAGCAGTACTTC	CASSLLPYEQYF
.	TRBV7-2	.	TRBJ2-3	TGTGCCAGCAGCTTAGCGCCGTCGCCAGATACGCAGTATTTT	CASSLAPSPDTQYF
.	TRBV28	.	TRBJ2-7	TGTGCCAGCAGTTTCGACGGGAATAGGGAGCAGTACTTC	CASSFDGNREQYF
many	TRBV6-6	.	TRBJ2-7	TGTGCCAGCAGTTCCCCAAAGAAGAACTCCTACGAGCAGTACTTC	CASSSPKKNSYEQYF
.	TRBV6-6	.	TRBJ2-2	TGTGCCAGCAGTCCCCATCGGAGGGGGGCCGGGGAGCTGTTTTTT	CASSPHRRGAGELFF
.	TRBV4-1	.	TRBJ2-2	TGCGCCAGCACCTCGACTGGAAACACCGGGGAGCTGTTTTTT	CASTSTGNTGELFF
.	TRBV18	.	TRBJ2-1	TGTGCCAGCTCGCCCGCCAATGTGGTTGGCAATGAGCAGTTCTTC	CASSPANVVGNEQFF
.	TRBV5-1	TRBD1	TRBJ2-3	TGCGCCAGCAGCCGTTCCAGCCCCGGACAGGGGAGCACAGATACGCAGTATTTT	CASSRSSPGQGSTDTQYF
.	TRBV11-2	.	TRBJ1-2	TGTGCCAGCAGCCCAGGGCTGGGAGATGCGGGTGCGGGCTACACCTTC	CASSPGLGDAGAGYTF
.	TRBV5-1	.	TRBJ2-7	TGCGCCAGCAGCCCCTCATCGAGCGTAAGCTCCTACGAGCAGTACTTC	CASSPSSSVSSYEQYF
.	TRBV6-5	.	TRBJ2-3	TGTGCCAGCAGAAGACAGATCGAAACAGATACGCAGTATTTT	CASRRQIETDTQYF
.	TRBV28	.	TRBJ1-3	TGTGCCAGCAGGCTGGGGCGTAATTCTGGAAACACCATATATTTT	CASRLGRNSGNTIYF
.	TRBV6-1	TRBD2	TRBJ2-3	TGTGCCAGCGGGAGGGCCAATGGGGATACGCAGTATTTT	CASGRANGDTQYF
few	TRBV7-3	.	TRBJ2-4	TGTGCCAGCAGCTTCCCTGGGGGCATTCAGTACTTC	CASSFPGGIQYF
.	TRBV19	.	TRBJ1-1	TGTGCCAGTAAAGGGGGGGCCCGTGGCACTGAAGCTTTCTTT	CASKGGARGTEAFF
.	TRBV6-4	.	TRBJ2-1	TGTGCCAGCAGCGTAGAACAGGCGTTCTACAATGAGCAGTTCTTC	CASSVEQAFYNEQFF
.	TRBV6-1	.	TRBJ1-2	TGTGCCAGCAGTGAATTACCGGGCCGCACTAACTATGGCTACACCTTC	CASSELPGRTNYGYTF
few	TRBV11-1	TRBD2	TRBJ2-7	TGTGCCAGCAGCCAAGACCTCCTGCTTGGGAAGCGGGAGGATCGCGAGCAGTACTTC	CASSQDLLLGKREDREQYF
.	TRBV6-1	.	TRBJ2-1	TGTGCCAGCAGCACTGAGCAGTTCTTC	CASSTEQFF
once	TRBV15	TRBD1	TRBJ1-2	TGTGCCACCAGCAGACCGGGACAGGTGAACTATGGCTACACCTTC	CATSRPGQVNYGYTF
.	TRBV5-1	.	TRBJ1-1	TGCGCCAGCAGCTTGGGGTGGAGGGGCCCGGGGACTGAAGCTTTCTTT	CASSLGWRGPGTEAFF
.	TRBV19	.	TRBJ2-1	TGTGCCAGTAGTATACAGGGATCAGCTTACAATGAGCAGTTCTTC	CASSIQGSAYNEQFF